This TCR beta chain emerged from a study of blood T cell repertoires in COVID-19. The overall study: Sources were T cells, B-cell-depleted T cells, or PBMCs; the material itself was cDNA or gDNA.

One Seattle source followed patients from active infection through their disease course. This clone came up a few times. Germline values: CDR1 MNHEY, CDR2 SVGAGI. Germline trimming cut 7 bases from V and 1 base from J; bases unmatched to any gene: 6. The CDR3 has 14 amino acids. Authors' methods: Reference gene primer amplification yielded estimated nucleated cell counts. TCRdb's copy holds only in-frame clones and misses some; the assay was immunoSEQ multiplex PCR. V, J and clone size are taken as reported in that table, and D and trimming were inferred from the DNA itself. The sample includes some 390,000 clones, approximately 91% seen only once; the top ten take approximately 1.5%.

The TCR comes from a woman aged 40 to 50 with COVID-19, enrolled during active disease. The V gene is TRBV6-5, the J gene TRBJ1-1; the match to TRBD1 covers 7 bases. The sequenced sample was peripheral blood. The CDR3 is CASTRDRENTEAFF. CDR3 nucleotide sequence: TGTGCCAGCACTAGAGACAGGGAGAACACTGAAGCTTTCTTT.